These 10 T cell receptor beta chains were sequenced from one sample in a study of regulatory T cells in long-lasting Graves disease. Building of the TCR beta libraries involved iRepertoire HTBI primers and Arm-PCR of CDR3 regions. TCRdb analysed the multiplex PCR reads with MiXCR anew, one entry per CDR3 protein. Of hundreds of thousands of distinct CDR3 sequences listed, 20% are singletons. Indicated time point: persistent/refractory GD, antithyroid drugs over 5 years with positive TRAb. Extracted PBMC RNA gave rise to the TCR library. This specimen was peripheral blood mononuclear cells (PBMCs), taken when the disease was refractory, from a patient treated with antithyroid drugs. The receptors originated from a female donor with Graves disease.

This clonotype was seen a few times. The V call is TRBV28, the J call TRBJ1-6; D remains unclear. The V end lost 5 bases, the J end lost 4 bases, and 15 bases lay between the germline ends. The germline V gene encodes CDR1 MDHEN and CDR2 SYDVKM. The CDR3 is 16 amino acids. CDR3 in DNA: TGTGCCAGCAGTCCCCCCTATAGGAAATATAATTCACCCCTCCACTTT. This encodes CASSPPYRKYNSPLHF.

This clonotype was recorded at least ten times. This chain links TRBV7-2 with TRBJ2-7, with 8 bases lining up with TRBD2. The trim removed 0 bases at V and 2 bases at J, leaving 6 bases unmatched. Per germline, CDR1 SGHTA and CDR2 FQGNSA. There are 16 residues in the CDR3. The CDR3 loop reads CASSLARTSPPYEQYF. CDR3 DNA sequence: TGTGCCAGCAGCTTAGCCCGGACTAGCCCACCCTACGAGCAGTACTTC.

This clonotype was seen a handful of times. The chain couples TRBV27 to TRBJ2-7, with 8 bases lining up with TRBD2. After removal of 3 bases from V and 6 bases from J, the junction contained 7 bases not matched to a gene. CDR3 length: 14 amino acids. Germline V gene sequence: CDR1 MNHEY, CDR2 SMNVEV (reference sequence). In nucleotides, the CDR3 is TGTGCCAGCAGTTTCGTCGGGAGGGGAGCCGAGCAGTACTTC. Protein sequence: CASSFVGRGAEQYF.

This clonotype was observed at least ten times. The chain couples TRBV6-2 or TRBV6-3 to TRBJ2-5; D call uncertain. The CDR3 totals 13 residues. From germline, CDR1 is MNHEY and CDR2 SVGEGT. Trimming removed 0 bases from V and 4 bases from J, with 6 bases in between. CDR3 DNA: TGTGCCAGCAGTTACTCCGTGGGAGAGACCCAGTACTTC. This encodes CASSYSVGETQYF.

The V and J genes are TRBV4-1 and TRBJ2-3, with no clear D. The CDR3 is made up of 15 amino acids. The V gene's germline CDR1 is MGHRA and CDR2 YSYEKL. V lost 0 bases, J lost 2 bases, and 9 bases lay in between. CDR3 amino acids: CASSQEYSYTDTQYF. CDR3 DNA: TGCGCCAGCAGCCAAGAGTACAGTTACACAGATACGCAGTATTTT.

This clonotype was detected only a few times. A single base separates this from a much larger clone, so it may be a read error. V gene TRBV20-1 combines with J gene TRBJ2-5, with 7 bases matching TRBD1. Germline V gives CDR1 DFQATT, CDR2 SNEGSKA (reference sequence). Trimming at V came to 5 bases and at J to 4 bases, leaving 7 bases not matched to a gene. The CDR3 length is 13 residues. CDR3 in amino acids: CSAWGTAPETQYF. The CDR3, as DNA: TGCAGTGCTTGGGGGACAGCCCCAGAGACCCAGTACTTC.

As to this clonotype: A much larger clonotype is one base distant, so this may be a read error. This chain uses TRBV2 with TRBJ2-5, with TRBD2 matching over 10 bases. Germline assignment: CDR1 SNHLY and CDR2 FYNNEI. This CDR3 region has 15 residues. CDR3 in DNA: TGTGCCACCCTATCCCAGCGGGAGGGCCAAGAGGCCCAGTACTTC. Its translation: CATLSQREGQEAQYF.

This clonotype was recorded many times. The chain joins TRBV6-5 to TRBJ2-7, with TRBD2 matching 14 bases. The V segment lost 3 bases and the J segment 5 bases; nucleotides outside the gene matches: 9. The CDR3 is 17 amino acids. Per the germline V gene, CDR1 is MNHEY and CDR2 is SVGAGI. The CDR3 region is CASSYPIGTSGSHEQYF. The CDR3 DNA sequence: TGTGCCAGCAGTTATCCAATCGGGACTAGCGGGAGCCACGAGCAGTACTTC.

In its sample, this clonotype was seen many times. This chain uses TRBV5-5 with TRBJ1-1; possible D gene TRBD1, 5 bases. Trimming took 5 bases from V and 4 from J, leaving 27 bases between them. Per the germline V gene, CDR1 is SGHKS and CDR2 is YYEKEE (reference sequence). The CDR3 is 18 residues long. CDR3 loop: CASRLSHSGDGASTEAFF. The CDR3 region has the DNA TGTGCCAGCAGATTGTCCCACTCGGGGGACGGGGCGAGCACTGAAGCTTTCTTT. Filled out from reference TRBV5-5 and TRBJ1-1, the complete variable domain reads DAGVTQSPTHLIKTRGQQVTLRCSPISGHKSVSWYQQVLGQGPQFIFQYYEKEERGRGNFPDRFSARQFPNYSSELNVNALLLGDSALYLCASRLSHSGDGASTEAFFGQGTRLTVV.

The CDR3 DNA follows: TGTGCCAGCAGCGTAGGAGACAGTACCTACGAGCAGTACTTC. Protein: CASSVGDSTYEQYF. The chain carries TRBV9 and TRBJ2-7, with D perhaps TRBD1 (5 bases). The CDR3 covers 14 residues. V was shortened by 0 bases and J by 2 bases, with 9 bases between the two germline ends. Germline V lookup: CDR1 SGDLS, CDR2 YYNGEE.